The 30 T cell receptor beta chains below all came from one sample that was sequenced in a study of shared clonotypes between healthy human individuals. Clones were read by immunoSEQ multiplex PCR, and TCRdb kept only the in-frame ones, dropping some. The sample has a few hundred thousand clones; around 74% are singletons. The sequenced material came from memory CD4+ T cells sorted from blood. Stated subset: CD45RA-negative fraction. These receptors all come from a man between 25 and 39 years old in good health.

This clone has just a few counts. The same CDR3 can be traced to other DNA sequences in this sample. The rearrangement joins TRBV2 to TRBJ1-1; D not resolved. Trimming stripped 2 bases from V and 7 bases from J, with 8 bases between. CDR1 is SNHLY, CDR2 FYNNEI, per germline. CDR3 length equals 12 residues. The DNA for the CDR3 is TGTGCCAGCAGTGAATCTTGGGGTGAAGCTTTCTTT. It encodes CASSESWGEAFF.

The chain joins TRBV5-1 to TRBJ2-5, with 9 bases that match TRBD2. The CDR3 is 16 residues long. V lost 3 bases, J lost 5 bases, and 11 bases stayed unmatched. Germline assignment: CDR1 SGHRS and CDR2 YFSETQ. CDR3 in DNA: TGCGCCAGCAGCTGGACCGGCGGGGGGGGCGGCGAGACCCAGTACTTC. It is translated as CASSWTGGGGGETQYF. The whole variable domain, filled in from reference TRBV5-1 and TRBJ2-5, reads KAGVTQTPRYLIKTRGQQVTLSCSPISGHRSVSWYQQTPGQGLQFLFEYFSETQRNKGNFPGRFSGRQFSNSRSEMNVSTLELGDSALYLCASSWTGGGGGETQYFGPGTRLLVL.

This chain links TRBV11-2 with TRBJ2-1; 8 bases line up with TRBD1. The germline gives CDR1 SGHAT, CDR2 FQNNGV. The CDR3 loop spans 16 amino acids. Unmatched junction bases numbered 6, after V lost 4 bases and J lost 1 base. CDR3 amino acids: CASSSRGRISYNEQFF. The DNA of the CDR3 is TGTGCCAGCAGCTCCAGGGGGCGAATTTCCTACAATGAGCAGTTCTTC.

This clone was counted once. The chain carries TRBV6-5 and TRBJ1-2; 9 bases are shared with TRBD1. Germline lookup yields CDR1 MNHEY and CDR2 SVGAGI. The trim removed 2 bases at V and 4 bases at J, leaving 2 bases unmatched. This CDR3 contains 14 residues. CDR3 region: CASSYTGQGYGYTF. CDR3 coding DNA: TGTGCCAGCAGTTACACGGGACAGGGCTATGGCTACACCTTC.

V gene TRBV10-1 combines with J gene TRBJ2-4; D is uncertain. The CDR3 has 10 amino acids. Trimming removed 6 bases from V and 5 bases from J, with 2 bases in between. From germline, CDR1 is WNHNN and CDR2 SYGVQD (reference sequence). This CDR3 reads CASRENIQYF. In DNA, the CDR3 is TGCGCCAGCAGGGAAAACATTCAGTACTTC.

About this clone itself: Within the sample, other DNA sequences also encode this same CDR3. This rearrangement joins TRBV10-3 to TRBJ2-7; D unclear. V gave up 2 bases and J gave up 4 bases, with 3 bases separating them. Germline lookup yields CDR1 ENHRY and CDR2 SYGVKD. This CDR3 spans 11 amino acids. Written as DNA, the CDR3 is TGTGCCATCAGTGAGGATTACGAGCAGTACTTC. Translation gives CAISEDYEQYF.

The V call is TRBV9, the J call TRBJ2-3; D may be TRBD2 (5 bases). The germline V gene has CDR1 SGDLS and CDR2 YYNGEE. The CDR3 length is 15 residues. V was clipped by 3 bases and J by 1 base, with 12 bases between them. This CDR3 is CASSAGNLRTDTQYF. The CDR3 bases are TGTGCCAGCAGCGCCGGGAACTTGCGCACAGATACGCAGTATTTT.

The rearrangement joins TRBV5-5 to TRBJ1-1; tentatively, D is TRBD1 (6 bases). Germline V gene lookup returns CDR1 SGHKS and CDR2 YYEKEE (reference sequence). The CDR3 consists of 15 residues. Trimming took 1 base from V and 6 from J, leaving 16 bases between them. CDR3 DNA: TGTGCCAGCAGCTTGAGCCCTGGACAGTTCGCTGAAGCTTTCTTT. Translated: CASSLSPGQFAEAFF.

The chain carries TRBV29-1 and TRBJ2-1; no definite D call. V lost 5 bases and J 8 bases, leaving 13 bases between the germline ends. CDR1 is SQVTM and CDR2 is ANQGSEA in the germline V gene. The CDR3 spans 12 residues. The CDR3 coding sequence is TGCAGCGTTCGTTTTGGCGGCGATGAGCAGTTCTTC. Residues: CSVRFGGDEQFF.

This clone was counted between two and nine times. This chain connects TRBV18 to TRBJ2-7; 7 nucleotides agree with TRBD2. Germline V gene sequence: CDR1 KGHSH, CDR2 LQKENI. CDR3 length: 14 residues. V shed 6 bases, J shed 4 bases, and the junction held 9 bases outside the gene matches. The CDR3 sequence is CASSQGGEVYEQYF. The DNA for the CDR3 is TGTGCCAGCTCTCAGGGAGGGGAGGTATACGAGCAGTACTTC. Full variable domain (rest looked up from reference TRBV18 and TRBJ2-7): NAGVMQNPRHLVRRRGQEARLRCSPMKGHSHVYWYRQLPEEGLKFMVYLQKENIIDESGMPKERFSAEFPKEGPSILRIQQVVRGDSAAYFCASSQGGEVYEQYFGPGTRLTVT.

The chain is built from TRBV2 and TRBJ2-1; no firm D call. Germline loops: CDR1 SNHLY, CDR2 FYNNEI. The CDR3 loop spans 14 amino acids. V lost 1 base, J lost 6 bases, and 10 bases lay in between. The CDR3 region is CASSEVWARNEQFF. The CDR3 nucleotides are TGTGCCAGCAGTGAAGTTTGGGCTCGCAATGAGCAGTTCTTC.

The chain links TRBV5-4 to TRBJ2-3, with a weak D call TRBD1 (5 bases). Germline V gives CDR1 SGHNT, CDR2 YYREEE (reference sequence). There are 16 residues in the CDR3. The V end lost 0 bases, the J end lost 6 bases, and 17 bases lay between the germline ends. CDR3 DNA sequence: TGTGCCAGCAGCTTGGGGGTTCAGGCAGGGCATGATACGCAGTATTTT. Amino acid sequence: CASSLGVQAGHDTQYF.

The chain joins TRBV5-4 to TRBJ2-3; 16 bases map to TRBD2. With V trimmed by 4 bases and J by 1 base, 3 bases remained unmatched. CDR1 and CDR2 (germline): SGHNT, YYREEE (reference sequence). The CDR3 contains 17 residues. The CDR3 region is CASSRGLAGGGTDTQYF. In DNA form, the CDR3 reads TGTGCCAGCAGCCGGGGACTAGCGGGAGGGGGCACAGATACGCAGTATTTT.

The V gene is TRBV7-9, the J gene TRBJ2-1, with 7 bases matching TRBD2. The V gene's germline CDR1 is SEHNR and CDR2 FQNEAQ (reference sequence). The CDR3 is 14 amino acids. V lost 6 bases and J lost 5; bases outside the gene matches: 7. The DNA of the CDR3 is TGTGCCAGCAGACAAACTAGCGCCCACAATGAGCAGTTCTTC. It specifies CASRQTSAHNEQFF.

This clone was detected only a few times. This chain connects TRBV28 to TRBJ1-3; 7 positions agree with TRBD1. Germline CDR1 is MDHEN and CDR2 is SYDVKM. V trimming: 6 bases; J trimming: 4 bases; junction bases outside the gene matches: 9. This CDR3 is 15 amino acids long. CDR3 region: CASSQRQGSGNTIYF. CDR3 nucleotides: TGTGCCAGCAGCCAGAGACAGGGATCCGGAAACACCATATATTTT. Supplemented by reference TRBV28 and TRBJ1-3, the full variable domain reads DVKVTQSSRYLVKRTGEKVFLECVQDMDHENMFWYRQDPGLGLRLIYFSYDVKMKEKGDIPEGYSVSREKKERFSLILESASTNQTSMYLCASSQRQGSGNTIYFGEGSWLTVV.

As concerns this clone: Sequence at one end of the junction differs from germline and may be a read error. The chain links TRBV30 to TRBJ1-3; TRBD1 might be the D (6 bases). The CDR3 covers 18 residues. Germline V lookup: CDR1 GTSNPN, CDR2 SVGIG (reference sequence). CDR3 coding DNA: TGTGCCTGGAGTGTACTTGGGGGCCCACCGACCTCTAGAAACACCATATATTTT. It is translated as CAWSVLGGPPTSRNTIYF.

This clone has a handful of counts. V usage is TRBV2 and J usage is TRBJ2-1; D is ambiguous. Per germline, CDR1 SNHLY and CDR2 FYNNEI. Trimming took off 10 bases at V and 6 bases at J, with 13 bases between the two ends. This CDR3 comprises 12 residues. In DNA, the CDR3 is TGTGCCAACGCTAGATCCGGCAATGAGCAGTTCTTC. Translated, it gives CANARSGNEQFF.

V gene TRBV18 combines with J gene TRBJ2-2; 7 nucleotides match TRBD1. V shed 3 bases and J 5 bases; nucleotides not matched to a gene: 3. The CDR3 has 14 residues. Per the germline V gene, CDR1 is KGHSH and CDR2 is LQKENI. CDR3 bases: TGTGCCAGCTCACCGCCGACAGGGACCGGGGAGCTGTTTTTT. It codes for CASSPPTGTGELFF.

The chain recombines TRBV5-1 with TRBJ2-3; 7 bases are a match to TRBD1. This CDR3 has 15 amino acids. V lost 1 base and J lost 3; bases outside the gene matches: 5. Germline-derived CDR1 and CDR2 are SGHRS and YFSETQ. CDR3 protein: CASSLTGVGTDTQYF. DNA of the CDR3: TGCGCCAGCAGCTTGACAGGGGTGGGGACAGATACGCAGTATTTT.

This chain connects TRBV5-1 to TRBJ2-1, with 8 positions matching TRBD2. The CDR3 is 15 amino acids. Trimming at V came to 0 bases and at J to 5 bases, leaving 4 bases not matched to a gene. CDR1 is SGHRS, CDR2 YFSETQ, per germline. The CDR3 is CASSLESGSHNEQFF. The DNA for the CDR3 is TGCGCCAGCAGCTTGGAAAGCGGGAGCCACAATGAGCAGTTCTTC. The full variable domain, its missing parts supplied by reference TRBV5-1 and TRBJ2-1, is KAGVTQTPRYLIKTRGQQVTLSCSPISGHRSVSWYQQTPGQGLQFLFEYFSETQRNKGNFPGRFSGRQFSNSRSEMNVSTLELGDSALYLCASSLESGSHNEQFFGPGTRLTVL.

The V gene is TRBV4-1, the J gene TRBJ1-4; tentatively, D is TRBD1 (6 bases). Germline CDR1 is MGHRA and CDR2 is YSYEKL. Trimming removed 5 bases from V and 5 bases from J, with 15 bases in between. This CDR3 spans 15 amino acids. The CDR3 is CASSSSQGKNEKLFF. As DNA, the CDR3 is TGCGCCAGCAGCTCCTCACAGGGAAAGAATGAAAAACTGTTTTTT.

V and J are TRBV6-1 and TRBJ1-1; the D is unclear. V was pared by 6 bases and J by 1 base, with 9 bases between. CDR3 length: 13 residues. The V gene's germline CDR1 is MNHNS and CDR2 SASEGT. CDR3 in amino acids: CASSQTKNTEAFF. The CDR3 DNA sequence: TGTGCCAGCAGCCAGACGAAGAACACTGAAGCTTTCTTT.

This clone has more than one count but fewer than ten. This chain joins TRBV5-1 and TRBJ1-5; D might be TRBD1 (5 bases). The V end was cut by 4 bases, the J end by 0 bases, with 14 bases between. Germline CDR1 is SGHRS and CDR2 is YFSETQ. This CDR3 has 16 residues. The CDR3 loop is CASSLAPGNSNQPQHF. The CDR3 region has the DNA TGCGCCAGCAGCCTAGCGCCAGGGAATAGCAATCAGCCCCAGCATTTT.

At least ten counts were recorded for this clone. The J gene is TRBJ2-7, the V gene TRBV28; no firm D call. The V end lost 5 bases, the J end lost 2 bases, and 7 bases lay between the germline ends. This CDR3 spans 12 amino acids. Germline CDR1 reads MDHEN; CDR2 reads SYDVKM. The CDR3 spells CASSPTPYEQYF. The CDR3 DNA sequence: TGTGCCAGCAGTCCCACCCCCTACGAGCAGTACTTC.

This clone has a single count. The chain joins TRBV12-5 to TRBJ2-1, with 10 bases aligning to TRBD1. V trimming: 6 bases; J trimming: 5 bases; junction bases outside the gene matches: 7. The germline V gene has CDR1 LGHNT and CDR2 FRNRAP. CDR3 size: 15 residues. In DNA, the CDR3 is TGTGCTAGTGGGGCCGGGACAGGGGAAAACAATGAGCAGTTCTTC. Its protein is CASGAGTGENNEQFF.

The V call is TRBV5-1, the J call TRBJ2-2, with D unclear. The length of the CDR3 is 13 residues. Germline V CDR1 and CDR2: SGHRS, YFSETQ. The ends were cut back, 0 bases at V and 6 bases at J, with 6 bases in the middle. The DNA of the CDR3 is TGCGCCAGCAGCTTGGACGGGCCCGGGGAGCTGTTTTTT. This gives the protein CASSLDGPGELFF.

The genes are TRBV7-2 and TRBJ2-5; TRBD2 matches 11 bases. Germline V gene data show CDR1 as SGHTA and CDR2 as FQGNSA. The CDR3 contains 15 residues. V gave up 4 bases and J gave up 5 bases; unmatched junction bases: 6. CDR3 sequence reads: CASSSSGTSGETQYF. CDR3 sequence (DNA): TGTGCCAGCAGCTCTTCTGGGACTAGCGGTGAGACCCAGTACTTC.

Notes on this clone: Other DNA sequences in this specimen translate into the identical CDR3. The V and J genes are TRBV5-1 and TRBJ2-5; D not resolved. The CDR3 runs 11 residues. CDR1 SGHRS and CDR2 YFSETQ come from the germline V gene. V was cut by 0 bases and J by 5 bases, with 2 bases left in between. CDR3 nucleotide sequence: TGCGCCAGCAGCTTGGCCGAGACCCAGTACTTC. Protein sequence: CASSLAETQYF.

This clone was picked up many times. This same CDR3 is encoded by further DNA sequences in the sample. The chain carries TRBV5-1 and TRBJ1-3, with D possibly matching TRBD1 (5 bases). The CDR3 extends over 14 amino acids. The germline V gene encodes CDR1 SGHRS and CDR2 YFSETQ. V shed 6 bases and J shed 1 base, with 11 bases lying between them. The CDR3 is CASTPGGSGNTIYF. The DNA for the CDR3 is TGCGCCAGCACCCCTGGGGGGTCTGGAAACACCATATATTTT.

With respect to this clone: The sample contains more than one DNA sequence encoding this CDR3. The V call is TRBV7-9, the J call TRBJ2-1; either TRBD1 or TRBD2 may supply D (5 bases each). CDR1 SEHNR and CDR2 FQNEAQ come from the germline V gene (reference sequence). Trimming cost V 0 bases and J 7 bases, with 10 bases left between them. The CDR3 length is 14 residues. The CDR3: CASSLAGPGNEQFF. The CDR3 DNA is TGTGCCAGCAGCTTAGCGGGACCGGGAAATGAGCAGTTCTTC.